The sequence of this T cell receptor (beta chain) was determined in a study of glioma-infiltrating T cells. Study-wide background: Sequencing aimed for about 4.5- to 11-fold coverage of approximately 990,000 peripheral T cells. Findings and caveats of the study: Tissue and blood shared very few CDR3 sequences. Signature shared blood CDR3 motifs were enriched in low-divergence and depleted in high-divergence patients.

This clonotype was detected ten times or more. Its antigen is still unknown. J was trimmed by 7 bases and V by 3 bases; bases with no gene match: 5. Germline V gives CDR1 DFQATT, CDR2 SNEGSKA (reference sequence). This CDR3 region has 12 residues. TCR alpha and beta CDR3 regions were amplified from RNA using iRepertoire nested multiplex PCR. Tissue mRNA or PBMC total RNA, about 90-400 ng, went into one-step reverse transcription and amplification. TCRdb processed the multiplex PCR reads anew with MiXCR; each CDR3 protein has one entry. The data show more than 300,000 distinct CDR3 sequences, roughly two fifths seen once.

The clonotype originates from a human donor with low-grade glioma or glioblastoma, undergoing nonglioma brain surgery, or in good health (not recorded which). The V gene is TRBV20-1, the J gene TRBJ1-2, with TRBD1 matching 7 bases. The sample was glioma tissue, nonneoplastic brain tissue, or PBMCs (not recorded which). CDR3 in amino acids: CSARTGWSGYTF. CDR3 DNA: TGCAGTGCTAGGACAGGGTGGTCTGGCTACACCTTC.